This TCR beta chain appears in the sequencing data of a study of spatial heterogeneity in lung cancer. Study-wide background: TCR and UMI combinations that were unique each appeared, on average, more than ten times in raw reads.

Via MiXCR, TCRdb re-called the 5' RACE reads, giving one row per CDR3 protein. The data show about 7,700 distinct CDR3 sequences, roughly 8.8% seen once. This clonotype came up many times. Its antigen is not identified. As to time point: sample taken at primary tumor resection. The CDR3 totals 15 residues. V dropped 6 bases and J dropped 5 bases, with 17 bases sitting between them. The study's findings and limits: Mutation counts in tumors were tracked by counts of expanded intratumoral alpha and beta TCRs.

The source material was lung tumor tissue, sampled at surgery. This sequence was found in a male donor with early-stage non-small cell lung cancer. The chain combines TRBV12-3 or TRBV12-4 with TRBJ2-4; tentative D call: TRBD1 (8 bases). The CDR3 DNA reads as TGTGCCAGCAGCCCAAACACAGGGGGGGAAAACATTCAGTACTTC. This encodes CASSPNTGGENIQYF.